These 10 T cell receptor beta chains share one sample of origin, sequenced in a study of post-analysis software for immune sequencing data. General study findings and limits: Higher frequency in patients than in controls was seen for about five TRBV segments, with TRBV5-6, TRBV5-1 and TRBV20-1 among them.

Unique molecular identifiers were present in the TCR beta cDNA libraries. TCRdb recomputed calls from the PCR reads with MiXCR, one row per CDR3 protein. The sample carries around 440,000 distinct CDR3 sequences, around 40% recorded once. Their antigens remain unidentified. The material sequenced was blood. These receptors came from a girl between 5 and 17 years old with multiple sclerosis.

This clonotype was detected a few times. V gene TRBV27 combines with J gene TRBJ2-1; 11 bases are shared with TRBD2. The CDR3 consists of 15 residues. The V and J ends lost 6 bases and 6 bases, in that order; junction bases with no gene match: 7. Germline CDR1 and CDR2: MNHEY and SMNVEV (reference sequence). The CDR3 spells CASSHLAGGTNEQFF. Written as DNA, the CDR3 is TGTGCCAGCAGCCACCTAGCGGGAGGTACCAATGAGCAGTTCTTC.

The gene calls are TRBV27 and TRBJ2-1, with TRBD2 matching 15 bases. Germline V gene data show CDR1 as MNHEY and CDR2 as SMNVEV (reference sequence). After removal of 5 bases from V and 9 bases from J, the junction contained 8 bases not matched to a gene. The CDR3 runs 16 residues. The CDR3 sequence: CASSTGTSGRRSEQFF. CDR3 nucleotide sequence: TGTGCCAGCAGTACCGGGACTAGCGGGAGGAGAAGTGAGCAGTTCTTC.

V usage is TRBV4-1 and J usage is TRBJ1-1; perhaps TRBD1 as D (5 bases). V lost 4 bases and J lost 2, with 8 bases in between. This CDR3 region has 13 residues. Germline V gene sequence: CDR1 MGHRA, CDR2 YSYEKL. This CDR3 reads CASSRGGNTEAFF. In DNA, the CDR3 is TGCGCCAGCAGCCGGGGGGGAAACACTGAAGCTTTCTTT.

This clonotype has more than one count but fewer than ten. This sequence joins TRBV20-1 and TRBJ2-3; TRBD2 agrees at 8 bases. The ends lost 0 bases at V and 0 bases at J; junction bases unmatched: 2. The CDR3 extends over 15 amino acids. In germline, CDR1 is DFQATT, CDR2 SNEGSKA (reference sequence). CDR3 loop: CSARDSGTSTDTQYF. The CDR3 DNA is TGCAGTGCTAGAGATAGCGGGACTAGCACAGATACGCAGTATTTT.

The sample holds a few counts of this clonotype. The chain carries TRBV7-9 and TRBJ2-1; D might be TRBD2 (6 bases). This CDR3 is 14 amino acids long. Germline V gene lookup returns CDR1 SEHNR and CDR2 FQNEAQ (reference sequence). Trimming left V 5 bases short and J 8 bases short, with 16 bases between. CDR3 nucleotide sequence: TGTGCCAGCAGCAAGGTCGGAGGGAGAGATGAGCAGTTCTTC. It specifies CASSKVGGRDEQFF.

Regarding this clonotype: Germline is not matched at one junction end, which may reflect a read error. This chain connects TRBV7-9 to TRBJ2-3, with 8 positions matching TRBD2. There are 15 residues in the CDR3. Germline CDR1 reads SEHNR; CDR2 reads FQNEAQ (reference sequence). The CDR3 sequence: CASSSTGTSIDTQYF. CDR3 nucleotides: TGCGCCAGCAGCTCGACCGGGACTAGTATAGATACGCAGTATTTT.

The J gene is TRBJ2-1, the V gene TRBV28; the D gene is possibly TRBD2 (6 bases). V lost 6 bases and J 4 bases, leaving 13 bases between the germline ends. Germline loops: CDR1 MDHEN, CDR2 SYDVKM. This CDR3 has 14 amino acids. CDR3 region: CASREGSIYNEQFF. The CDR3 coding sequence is TGTGCCAGCAGGGAGGGAAGCATTTACAATGAGCAGTTCTTC.

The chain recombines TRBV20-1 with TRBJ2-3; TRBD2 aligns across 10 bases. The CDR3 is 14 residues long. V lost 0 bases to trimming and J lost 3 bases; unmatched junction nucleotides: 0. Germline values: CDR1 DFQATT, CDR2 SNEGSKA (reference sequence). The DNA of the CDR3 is TGCAGTGCTAGAGAAGCGGGAGGGACAGATACGCAGTATTTT. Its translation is CSAREAGGTDTQYF.

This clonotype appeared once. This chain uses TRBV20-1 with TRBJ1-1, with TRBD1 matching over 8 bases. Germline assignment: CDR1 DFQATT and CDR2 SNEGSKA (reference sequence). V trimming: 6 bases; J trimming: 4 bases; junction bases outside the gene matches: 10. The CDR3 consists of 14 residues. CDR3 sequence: CSALEAGGRTEAFF. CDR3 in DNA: TGCAGTGCACTGGAAGCAGGGGGCCGCACTGAAGCTTTCTTT.

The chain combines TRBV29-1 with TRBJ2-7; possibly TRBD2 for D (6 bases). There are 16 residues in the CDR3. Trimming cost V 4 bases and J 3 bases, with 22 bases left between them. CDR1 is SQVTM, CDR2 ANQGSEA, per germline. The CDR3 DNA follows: TGCAGCGTTGTGGCTAGGACGGGGGTTGGACACTACGAGCAGTACTTC. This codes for CSVVARTGVGHYEQYF.